Listed here are 13 T cell receptor beta chains from one sample, sequenced in a study of blood T cell repertoires in COVID-19. Method: immunoSEQ multiplex PCR; TCRdb's copy keeps in-frame clones and lacks some. Seen here are tens of thousands of clones, 85% observed once, and the top ten hold 4% to 5.5%. Input material: peripheral blood. Receptors were obtained from a man older than 75 with acute or convalescent COVID-19.

The V gene is TRBV5-6, the J gene TRBJ1-5; perhaps TRBD1 as D (6 bases). This CDR3 comprises 19 residues. V lost 3 bases and J 0 bases, leaving 22 bases between the germline ends. Per germline, CDR1 SGHDT and CDR2 YYEEEE. CDR3 nucleotides: TGTGCCAGCAGCTCGGGGGGTCGTCCGGGACAATATAGCAATCAGCCCCAGCATTTT. Translation: CASSSGGRPGQYSNQPQHF.

The rearrangement joins TRBV9 to TRBJ2-3; 10 nucleotides match TRBD2. J lost 4 bases, V lost 4 bases, and 6 bases had no gene match. Germline V lookup: CDR1 SGDLS, CDR2 YYNGEE. This CDR3 contains 15 residues. DNA of the CDR3: TGTGCCAGCAGCCCTAGCGGGAGTGTTCCAGATACGCAGTATTTT. Residues: CASSPSGSVPDTQYF.

This clone was seen only once. This chain uses TRBV7-2 with TRBJ2-4; 11 positions match TRBD1. Germline CDR1 reads SGHTA; CDR2 reads FQGNSA. The CDR3 sequence is 14 residues long. After removal of 4 bases from V and 7 bases from J, the junction contained 3 bases not matched to a gene. The CDR3 DNA sequence: TGTGCCAGCAGCTCGGACAGGGGGCATAACATTCAGTACTTC. This translates into CASSSDRGHNIQYF.

The rearrangement links TRBV5-1 to TRBJ1-3, with 8 positions matching TRBD1. Trimming at V came to 4 bases and at J to 0 bases, leaving 12 bases not matched to a gene. This CDR3 region has 18 residues. Germline CDR1 reads SGHRS; CDR2 reads YFSETQ. CDR3 region: CASSQTGTGDYSGNTIYF. CDR3 DNA sequence: TGCGCCAGCAGCCAGACCGGGACAGGTGACTACTCTGGAAACACCATATATTTT.

The chain carries TRBV6-5 and TRBJ2-3; possibly TRBD1 for D (6 bases). The V and J ends lost 6 bases and 2 bases respectively, with 12 bases between them. The CDR3 extends over 14 amino acids. Germline CDR1 and CDR2: MNHEY and SVGAGI. CDR3 nucleotide sequence: TGTGCCAGCAGCCCGGGACAAAACACAGATACGCAGTATTTT. It yields the protein CASSPGQNTDTQYF.

The rearrangement joins TRBV6-1 to TRBJ1-2; no definite D call. This CDR3 region has 15 residues. Trimming took off 1 base at V and 5 bases at J, with 14 bases between the two ends. Germline V lookup: CDR1 MNHNS, CDR2 SASEGT. The chain's CDR3 is CASSEGGDPDYGYTF. In DNA form, the CDR3 reads TGTGCCAGCAGTGAAGGGGGAGACCCGGATTATGGCTACACCTTC.

This sequence joins TRBV4-1 and TRBJ2-1; no definite D call. This CDR3 has 18 residues. V was clipped by 0 bases and J by 2 bases, with 17 bases between them. Germline CDR1 is MGHRA and CDR2 is YSYEKL. CDR3 sequence reads: CASSQDGSRVIPYNEQFF. For the CDR3, the DNA is TGCGCCAGCAGCCAAGATGGTTCCCGCGTTATCCCCTACAATGAGCAGTTCTTC.

This rearrangement joins TRBV9 to TRBJ1-6; perhaps TRBD1 as D (6 bases). Trimming took 3 bases from V and 7 from J, leaving 14 bases between them. Per germline, CDR1 SGDLS and CDR2 YYNGEE. This CDR3 spans 15 amino acids. The CDR3 loop reads CASSAQQGTNSPLHF. The CDR3 DNA is TGTGCCAGCAGCGCCCAACAGGGCACCAATTCACCCCTCCACTTT.

The chain uses TRBV6-5 and TRBJ2-1; 7 positions agree with TRBD1. Trimming cost V 8 bases and J 4 bases; bases outside gene matches: 5. Germline assignment: CDR1 MNHEY and CDR2 SVGAGI. This CDR3 contains 13 residues. The CDR3 here is CASEGALYNEQFF. CDR3 sequence (DNA): TGTGCCAGCGAGGGGGCTCTTTACAATGAGCAGTTCTTC.

The chain is built from TRBV11-1 and TRBJ1-1; possible D gene TRBD1, 6 bases. V was clipped by 3 bases and J by 9 bases, with 23 bases between them. Germline V CDR1 and CDR2: SGHAT, FQDESV (reference sequence). The CDR3 runs 16 residues. The CDR3 spells CASSFTDTNSGQKAFF. The CDR3 DNA sequence: TGTGCCAGCAGCTTTACCGATACTAATTCTGGACAGAAAGCTTTCTTT.

The chain links TRBV5-1 to TRBJ2-2; perhaps TRBD1 as D (6 bases). V lost 6 bases, J lost 4 bases, and 13 bases lay in between. The CDR3 is 14 residues long. Per the germline V gene, CDR1 is SGHRS and CDR2 is YFSETQ. For the CDR3, the DNA is TGCGCCAGCACCGATGACAGGACCACCGGGGAGCTGTTTTTT. Translated, it gives CASTDDRTTGELFF.

V is TRBV5-8 and J is TRBJ2-1; TRBD2 matches 12 bases. The germline CDR1 and CDR2 sequences are SGHTS and YDEGEE. V was clipped by 0 bases and J by 7 bases; unmatched bases: 2. The CDR3 sequence is 15 residues long. CDR3 residues: CASSLELAGGNEQFF. CDR3 nucleotide sequence: TGTGCCAGCAGCTTGGAACTAGCGGGAGGAAATGAGCAGTTCTTC.

The chain has TRBV7-8 and TRBJ2-5; tentative D call: TRBD2 (6 bases). Germline CDR1 SGHVS, CDR2 FQNEAQ. V lost 5 bases to trimming and J lost 7 bases, with 17 bases between them. The CDR3 runs 14 residues. The CDR3 bases are TGTGCCAGCAGCCCCGACGGGAGTGGGGGGACCCAGTACTTC. It codes for CASSPDGSGGTQYF. The full variable domain, in which reference TRBV7-8 and TRBJ2-5 provide the parts outside the CDR3, is GAGVSQSPRYKVAKRGQDVALRCDPISGHVSLFWYQQALGQGPEFLTYFQNEAQLDKSGLPSDRFFAERPEGSVSTLKIQRTQQEDSAVYLCASSPDGSGGTQYFGPGTRLLVL.